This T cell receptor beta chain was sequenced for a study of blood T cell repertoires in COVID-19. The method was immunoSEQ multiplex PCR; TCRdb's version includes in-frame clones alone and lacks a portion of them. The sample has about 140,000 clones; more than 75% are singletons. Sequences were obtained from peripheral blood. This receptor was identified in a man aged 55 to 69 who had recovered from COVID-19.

The CDR3 loop is CASSEYRNNSPLHF. In DNA form, the CDR3 reads TGTGCCAGCAGTGAATACAGAAATAATTCACCCCTCCACTTT. The J gene is TRBJ1-6, the V gene TRBV2; D gene ambiguous. Germline V gene sequence: CDR1 SNHLY, CDR2 FYNNEI. The V gene lost 2 bases and the J gene lost 5 bases, with 7 bases spanning the gap. The CDR3 has 14 amino acids.